These 14 T cell receptor beta chains were sequenced from one sample in a study of blood T cell repertoires in COVID-19. TCRdb's table, derived via immunoSEQ multiplex PCR, lists solely in-frame clones and lacks some. This sample yields roughly 430,000 clones, of which approximately 85% are seen a single time; around 2% belongs to the top ten. The specimen sequenced was PBMCs or T cells enriched from blood (not recorded which). Receptors were obtained from a woman between 35 and 50 years old with acute COVID-19.

The genes are TRBV7-8 and TRBJ2-7; TRBD1 aligns across 10 bases. Trimming cost V 6 bases and J 3 bases; bases outside gene matches: 11. Germline CDR1 reads SGHVS; CDR2 reads FQNEAQ. CDR3 length: 16 residues. The CDR3 sequence is CASRPPGQGSYYEQYF. As DNA, the CDR3 is TGTGCCAGCAGGCCACCGGGACAGGGGTCATACTACGAGCAGTACTTC.

This chain links TRBV14 with TRBJ1-3; TRBD1 aligns across 8 bases. With 2 bases clipped from V and 0 bases from J, the junction kept 12 bases outside the gene matches. CDR3 length: 19 amino acids. Germline-derived CDR1 and CDR2 are SGHDN and FVKESK. Written as DNA, the CDR3 is TGTGCCAGCAGCCAATCGGACAGGGAATATGCACTCTCTGGAAACACCATATATTTT. Its protein is CASSQSDREYALSGNTIYF.

CDR3 residues: CASSPRGNYNEQYF. In DNA, the CDR3 is TGTGCCAGCAGCCCCAGAGGCAACTACAACGAGCAGTACTTC. The chain employs TRBV11-2 and TRBJ2-7; D is undetermined. The V gene's germline CDR1 is SGHAT and CDR2 FQNNGV. The CDR3 sequence is 14 residues long. V was shortened by 5 bases and J by 5 bases, with 16 bases between the two germline ends. The whole variable domain, remainder taken from reference TRBV11-2 and TRBJ2-7, is EAGVAQSPRYKIIEKRQSVAFWCNPISGHATLYWYQQILGQGPKLLIQFQNNGVVDDSQLPKDRFSAERLKGVDSTLKIQPAKLEDSAVYLCASSPRGNYNEQYFGPGTRLTVT.

This clone was seen only a few times. This chain uses TRBV25-1 with TRBJ1-4, with D unresolved. The ends were cut back, 1 base at V and 3 bases at J, with 9 bases in the middle. The CDR3 loop spans 15 amino acids. Germline assignment: CDR1 MGHDK and CDR2 SYGVNS. CDR3 DNA: TGTGCCAGCAGTGAATCGGGGAATGCTAATGAAAAACTGTTTTTT. Protein sequence: CASSESGNANEKLFF. The full variable domain, in which reference TRBV25-1 and TRBJ1-4 provide the parts outside the CDR3, is EADIYQTPRYLVIGTGKKITLECSQTMGHDKMYWYQQDPGMELHLIHYSYGVNSTEKGDLSSESTVSRIRTEHFPLTLESARPSHTSQYLCASSESGNANEKLFFGSGTQLSVL.

This clone was found once. V gene TRBV24-1 combines with J gene TRBJ2-3; D gene unclear. Trimming stripped 6 bases from V and 1 base from J, with 7 bases between. CDR1 and CDR2 (germline): KGHDR, SFDVKD. The CDR3 has 13 amino acids. In nucleotides, the CDR3 is TGTGCCACCAGTCCCCAGGGCACAGATACGCAGTATTTT. It yields the protein CATSPQGTDTQYF.

The rearrangement links TRBV7-2 to TRBJ1-2; D is unresolved. Deletions cut 5 bases from V and 3 bases from J, with 13 bases between. CDR1 is SGHTA, CDR2 FQGNSA, per germline. This CDR3 spans 14 amino acids. The CDR3 here is CASSPAPTDYGYTF. CDR3 in DNA: TGTGCCAGCAGCCCTGCCCCCACGGACTATGGCTACACCTTC.

This chain connects TRBV6-1 to TRBJ1-1; TRBD1 matches at 8 bases. V was pared by 3 bases and J by 0 bases, with 0 bases of the junction left unmatched. The CDR3 has 14 amino acids. Germline loops: CDR1 MNHNS, CDR2 SASEGT. In DNA form, the CDR3 reads TGTGCCAGCAGTGAGACAGGGGTGAACACTGAAGCTTTCTTT. Its translation is CASSETGVNTEAFF.

The chain has TRBV2 and TRBJ1-1, with D tentatively TRBD1 (6 bases). Germline V gene lookup returns CDR1 SNHLY and CDR2 FYNNEI. The CDR3 loop spans 13 amino acids. The V end lost 7 bases, the J end lost 2 bases, and 11 bases lay between the germline ends. The CDR3 region has the DNA TGTGCCAGCACTCAGGACAGTAACACTGAAGCTTTCTTT. Protein product: CASTQDSNTEAFF.

The chain recombines TRBV3-1 (or the pseudogene TRBV3-2) with TRBJ1-1; 7 nucleotides match TRBD1. There are 14 residues in the CDR3. Germline loops: CDR1 LGHDT, CDR2 YNNKEL (reference sequence). V was clipped by 1 base and J by 7 bases; unmatched bases: 6. The CDR3 DNA follows: TGTGCCAGCAGCCAAGTTATAGGGGGCTTTGAAGCTTTCTTT. Translation: CASSQVIGGFEAFF.

The rearrangement joins TRBV5-1 to TRBJ1-1, with D perhaps matching TRBD1 (6 bases). The CDR3 spans 12 residues. Between the trimmed V and J ends, which lost 4 bases and 8 bases, there was a span of 12 bases. The V gene's germline CDR1 is SGHRS and CDR2 YFSETQ. CDR3 residues: CASSPAGEEAFF. The CDR3 DNA is TGCGCCAGCAGCCCCGCAGGGGAGGAAGCTTTCTTT.

The V call is TRBV6-5, the J call TRBJ2-1, with 12 bases lining up with TRBD2. CDR3 size: 16 residues. The J segment lost 10 bases and the V segment lost 3 bases, leaving 10 bases of the junction unmatched. In germline, CDR1 is MNHEY, CDR2 SVGAGI. CDR3 bases: TGTGCCAGCAGTTATTTTTCTAGCGGGGGGGTTCGGGAGCAGTTCTTC. Translation: CASSYFSSGGVREQFF.

V gene TRBV7-2 combines with J gene TRBJ1-2; 7 nucleotides align to TRBD1. J was trimmed by 4 bases and V by 2 bases; bases with no gene match: 7. The germline CDR1 and CDR2 sequences are SGHTA and FQGNSA. The CDR3 consists of 15 residues. CDR3: CASSLTGQAGYGYTF. The CDR3 region has the DNA TGTGCCAGCAGCTTAACCGGACAGGCGGGCTATGGCTACACCTTC.

This clone was observed once. The V gene is TRBV6-5, the J gene TRBJ2-7; tentatively, D is TRBD2 (5 bases). Germline V CDR1 and CDR2: MNHEY, SVGAGI. The ends were cut back, 2 bases at V and 2 bases at J, with 10 bases in the middle. The CDR3 contains 14 residues. This CDR3 is CASSYRGQAYEQYF. In nucleotides, the CDR3 is TGTGCCAGCAGTTACCGAGGGCAAGCCTACGAGCAGTACTTC.

The chain has TRBV30 and TRBJ1-6; D is undetermined. Germline CDR1 is GTSNPN and CDR2 is SVGIG (reference sequence). Trimming stripped 1 base from V and 8 bases from J, with 12 bases between. The CDR3 has 14 amino acids. In nucleotides, the CDR3 is TGTGCCTGGAGTGAGGACGGGAGGGATTCACCCCTCCACTTT. Translation: CAWSEDGRDSPLHF.